The 3 T cell receptor beta chains presented below share a single source sample, sequenced in a study of blood T cells in healthy people across ages. PCR was performed a second time for about 6 to 12 cycles using a sample-barcoded 5' primer and a J-beta primer mix. TCRdb independently ran MiXCR on the 5' RACE reads; one entry per CDR3 protein. The sample comprises around 1,500,000 distinct CDR3 sequences, under 30% of which are singletons, and 7.7% rests with the top ten. Sequencing input: blood. The source is a woman in her twenties or thirties in good health.

Ten or more counts support this clonotype. The chain employs TRBV4-3 and TRBJ2-7; TRBD1 is a possible D gene (5 bases). This CDR3 has 13 residues. V lost 4 bases, J lost 4 bases, and 11 bases lay in between. Germline V gene data show CDR1 as LGHNA and CDR2 as YSLEER. This CDR3 is CASSPDRNYEQYF. The DNA of the CDR3 is TGCGCCAGCAGCCCCGACAGAAATTACGAGCAGTACTTC.

This clonotype appeared many times. J is TRBJ2-5 and V is TRBV20-1, with 13 bases identical to TRBD2. The CDR3 consists of 18 residues. V lost 0 bases, J lost 5 bases, and 12 bases stayed unmatched. Germline V CDR1 and CDR2: DFQATT, SNEGSKA (reference sequence). The CDR3 DNA is TGCAGTGCTAGAGATAGTAAGGGACTAGCGGGACCGGGTGAGACCCAGTACTTC. Translation gives CSARDSKGLAGPGETQYF.

V gene TRBV20-1 combines with J gene TRBJ2-3; 7 bases are shared with TRBD2. This CDR3 is built from 14 residues. The V gene end was trimmed by 6 bases and the J gene end by 2 bases; junction bases not matched to a gene: 8. The germline V gene has CDR1 DFQATT and CDR2 SNEGSKA (reference sequence). The CDR3: CSAPGGGTTDTQYF. The DNA for the CDR3 is TGCAGTGCGCCGGGCGGGGGAACCACAGATACGCAGTATTTT.